This T cell receptor beta chain came from a study of blood T cell repertoires in COVID-19 (dated by TCRdb to the early 2020s). About the study as a whole: Samples from collaborators originated in the United States, Italy and Spain and spanned both the acute and convalescent phases of COVID-19. The prospective study material was composed of cDNA or gDNA derived from T cells, B-cell-depleted T cells, or PBMCs. Deeply sampled blood TCRbeta repertoires from subjects exposed to, actively infected with, or recovered from COVID-19 were included in the dataset. A freely available public database, intended as a resource for researchers studying the immune response to SARS-CoV-2, is where the repertoires were released. The samples were drawn from the first 160 participants of the ongoing ImmuneRACE study and from about 1,200 subjects provided by 6 global collaborators. Sample metadata almost always included a de-identified subject ID, COVID-19 status, age in years and sex. HLA class I and class II types, where available, came from metadata supplied by the sample provider rather than from assay-based typing. General findings and caveats noted by the study authors: The quantity of clinical and demographic metadata differed by source and by participant and was supplied without curation.

The immunoSEQ Assay, a bias-controlled multiplex PCR, was used to amplify TCRbeta CDR3 regions from genomic DNA. Regarding the original processing steps: Within the assay, amplification of reference gene primers was used to estimate how many nucleated cells each sample contained. To quantify the absolute abundance of each unique TCRbeta CDR3 rearrangement, sequence reads were collapsed and filtered. Productive Simpson clonality was computed per sample as the square root of Simpson's diversity index over productive rearrangements. TCRdb limited this immuneACCESS table to in-frame rearrangements with V and J called. A share of clones is missing; checked studies link under half to unresolved V genes, and the rest is unexplained. V and J calls plus clone size are reproduced from that table; the DNA served to infer D and trimming. Here the sample has some 250,000 clones; roughly 90% occur a single time. The ten largest make up about 2.1% of the sample.

This clone was counted a few times. The antigen it binds to is not known. Base qualities were left out, and no much larger clone turns up one base away. The collaborating institutions used their own protocols to collect whole blood in K2EDTA tubes. For TCRbeta analysis, collaborators shipped samples as frozen whole blood, isolated PBMCs, or DNA extracted from either of those sample types. From the germline V gene (reference sequence), CDR1 is GTSNPN and CDR2 is SVGIG. V loses 3 bases of germline sequence and J loses 1 base, and the interval between the two ends is 9 bases. The CDR3 covers 13 residues, taking in both the cysteine and the phenylalanine. CDR3 DNA is the only sequence kept; it has 39 bases, read in frame from the first base.

The sample consisted of peripheral blood. Here the chain combines TRBV30 and TRBJ2-5; no D segment can be confidently identified. The clonotype was recovered from a man younger than 40 with active or convalescent COVID-19. The sequence in DNA is TGTGCCTGGAGACCAATAGCCCAAGAGACCCAGTACTTC. This translates into CAWRPIAQETQYF. Full variable domain (CDR3 extended with the reference TRBV30 and TRBJ2-5 proteins): SQTIHQWPATLVQPVGSPLSLECTVEGTSNPNLYWYRQAAGRGLQLLFYSVGIGQISSEVPQNLSASRPQDRQFILSSKKLLLSDSGFYLCAWRPIAQETQYFGPGTRLLVL.